In its sample, the clone carrying this T cell receptor beta chain was seen a few times. This sample is drawn from a study of identical twins. With template switching, a universal primer site was added, and the cDNA carried unique molecular identifiers. A single record per CDR3 protein comes from TCRdb applying MiXCR to the 5' RACE reads. The profile shows 150,000 or so distinct CDR3 sequences, around 3.6% of them singletons. V was trimmed by 5 bases and J by 6 bases, leaving 19 bases between them. Germline CDR1 is MNHNS and CDR2 is SASEGT. This CDR3 comprises 15 residues. Sequencing input: memory T cells sorted from blood. The sequence came from a man in his late teens or twenties in good health. The chain employs TRBV6-1 and TRBJ1-2, with D maybe TRBD1 (5 bases). The CDR3 loop reads CASSPHRSTGDGYTF. The CDR3 DNA sequence: TGTGCCAGCAGTCCCCACAGGAGTACGGGGGATGGCTACACCTTC.